These T cell receptor beta chains were read from a single sample in a study of cytomegalovirus exposure and HLA in healthy donors. TCRdb's table, derived via immunoSEQ multiplex PCR, lists solely in-frame clones and lacks some. The data hold under 200,000 clones, with roughly 13% observed a single time. The sample taken for sequencing was PBMCs. The receptors shown here come from a man in his forties or fifties in good health and CMV-seropositive. Both conserved end residues are part of each CDR3. The D gene is left open where the match is weak. Size is omitted from some rows. Given values are once, few, many or a class for expanded clones.

>NA|TRBV28|16|NA|TRBJ1-5
CASSFVAAYSNQPQHF
TGTGCCAGCAGTTTTGTGGCGGCCTATAGCAATCAGCCCCAGCATTTT
>NA|TRBV7-9|13|NA|TRBJ1-1
CASSPPSGTEAFF
TGTGCCAGCAGCCCACCCAGTGGTACTGAAGCTTTCTTT
>few|TRBV7-2|18|TRBD2|TRBJ2-1
CASSFHRTSGGLYNEQFF
TGTGCCAGCAGCTTCCACAGGACTAGCGGGGGGTTATACAATGAGCAGTTCTTC
>NA|TRBV28|15|TRBD2|TRBJ2-5
CASSSTGGGQETQYF
TGTGCCAGCAGTTCCACCGGGGGGGGCCAAGAGACCCAGTACTTC
>NA|TRBV9|11|NA|TRBJ2-1
CASSASNEQFF
TGTGCCAGCAGCGCGAGCAATGAGCAGTTCTTC
>NA|TRBV7-9|14|TRBD1|TRBJ1-2
CASSLVQGADGYTF
TGTGCCAGCAGCTTAGTGCAGGGGGCGGATGGCTACACCTTC
>few|TRBV30|15|TRBD1|TRBJ1-6
CAWAGQGFGNSPLHF
TGTGCCTGGGCTGGACAGGGGTTCGGGAATTCACCCCTCCACTTT
>NA|TRBV7-9|16|NA|TRBJ1-6
CASSPKAAGHNSPLHF
TGTGCCAGCAGCCCGAAAGCCGCGGGCCATAATTCACCCCTCCACTTT
>NA|TRBV7-2|17|NA|TRBJ1-1
CASSPRGSGEVETEAFF
TGTGCCAGCAGCCCGAGAGGGAGCGGGGAAGTAGAGACTGAAGCTTTCTTT
>few|TRBV7-2|13|NA|TRBJ1-3
CASSLGRGNTIYF
TGTGCCAGCAGCCTCGGGAGAGGAAACACCATATATTTT
>few|TRBV6-5|15|TRBD1|TRBJ2-7
CASSYRTGIMHEQYF
TGTGCCAGCAGTTACCGGACAGGGATCATGCACGAGCAGTACTTC
>few|TRBV27|14|TRBD1|TRBJ1-5
CASSRGQSNQPQHF
TGTGCCAGCAGCCGGGGACAGAGCAATCAGCCCCAGCATTTT
>NA|TRBV30|19|TRBD2|TRBJ2-1
CAWNRGTSGGYKSYNEQFF
TGTGCCTGGAACAGGGGGACTAGCGGGGGGTACAAATCCTACAATGAGCAGTTCTTC
>few|TRBV27|13|NA|TRBJ2-7
CASSPTVAYEQYF
TGTGCCAGCAGTCCGACAGTGGCCTACGAGCAGTACTTC
>NA|TRBV5-4|14|NA|TRBJ1-1
CASSLVGGVAEAFF
TGTGCCAGCAGCTTGGTGGGGGGGGTGGCTGAAGCTTTCTTT
>NA|TRBV19|14|NA|TRBJ2-5
CASSIGQGQETQYF
TGTGCCAGTAGTATAGGGCAGGGACAAGAGACCCAGTACTTC
>NA|TRBV5-1|17|NA|TRBJ2-3
CASSLGGGAKSADTQYF
TGCGCCAGCAGCTTGGGGGGGGGCGCTAAGTCTGCAGATACGCAGTATTTT
>few|TRBV29-1|12|TRBD1|TRBJ2-1
CSADRVYNEQFF
TGCAGCGCCGACAGGGTCTACAATGAGCAGTTCTTC
>NA|TRBV7-9|14|TRBD1|TRBJ2-1
CASNRGASYNEQFF
TGTGCCAGCAACAGGGGGGCTTCCTACAATGAGCAGTTCTTC
>few|TRBV2|16|NA|TRBJ2-5
CASSGSTGSRGETQYF
TGTGCCAGCAGTGGATCCACAGGGTCCAGAGGAGAGACCCAGTACTTC
>NA|TRBV29-1|14|TRBD2|TRBJ2-3
CSTSGGAPTDTQYF
TGCAGCACTAGCGGGGGGGCGCCAACAGATACGCAGTATTTT
>few|TRBV19|15|NA|TRBJ2-3
CASSIRQASTDTQYF
TGTGCCAGTAGTATAAGGCAGGCGAGCACAGATACGCAGTATTTT
>few|TRBV11-2|15|TRBD2|TRBJ2-5
CASSLGASGEETQYF
TGTGCCAGCAGCTTAGGTGCTAGCGGGGAAGAGACCCAGTACTTC
>few|TRBV2|13|NA|TRBJ1-2
CASIPGLGPGYTF
TGTGCCAGCATTCCGGGACTCGGACCTGGCTACACCTTC
>few|TRBV4-2|19|TRBD2|TRBJ2-1
CASSQGEGLAGGLNNEQFF
TGTGCCAGCAGCCAAGGGGAAGGACTAGCGGGGGGCCTGAACAATGAGCAGTTCTTC
>few|TRBV6-1|15|NA|TRBJ1-3
CASSAPVGGGNTIYF
TGTGCCAGCAGCGCCCCGGTGGGGGGTGGAAACACCATATATTTT
>NA|TRBV5-8|11|NA|TRBJ2-7
CASSLYYEQYF
TGTGCCAGCAGCTTGTACTACGAGCAGTACTTC
>NA|TRBV7-9|12|NA|TRBJ2-3
CALRGGGTAQYF
TGTGCCCTCCGGGGAGGAGGGACTGCGCAGTATTTT
>NA|TRBV7-9|15|NA|TRBJ2-5
CASSSTGVGGETQYF
TGTGCCAGCAGCTCCACCGGCGTGGGGGGAGAGACCCAGTACTTC
>few|TRBV5-5|17|NA|TRBJ2-6
CASSLVTATSGANVLTF
TGTGCCAGCAGCTTGGTGACAGCGACCTCTGGGGCCAACGTCCTGACTTTC
>few|TRBV30|12|TRBD1|TRBJ1-4
CAWSSQGSWGVF
TGTGCCTGGAGCTCACAGGGGAGCTGGGGGGTTTTT
>NA|TRBV10-3|11|NA|TRBJ2-5
CAISVRETQYF
TGTGCCATCAGTGTTCGAGAGACCCAGTACTTC
>few|TRBV5-1|15|NA|TRBJ1-5
CASSLGELGNQPQHF
TGCGCCAGCAGCTTGGGAGAATTAGGCAATCAGCCCCAGCATTTT
>once|TRBV5-8|14|NA|TRBJ2-3
CASSLRPRTDAQYF
TGTGCCAGCAGCTTGAGGCCCCGCACAGATGCGCAGTATTTT
>few|TRBV20-1|11|NA|TRBJ2-1
CSADSEYEQFF
TGCAGTGCGGACAGTGAGTATGAGCAGTTCTTC
>NA|TRBV28|14|NA|TRBJ2-5
CASSSQGDQETQYF
TGTGCCAGCAGTTCACAGGGAGACCAAGAGACCCAGTACTTC
>once|TRBV6-6|15|NA|TRBJ2-7
CASSYGGADLGEQYF
TGTGCCAGCAGTTACGGCGGGGCCGACCTGGGGGAGCAGTACTTC
>few|TRBV4-3|16|NA|TRBJ1-6
CASSQDSSGIRSPLHF
TGCGCCAGCAGCCAAGATTCCTCGGGGATTAGGTCACCCCTCCACTTT
>NA|TRBV12-5|11|NA|TRBJ1-1
CASGSDTEAFF
TGTGCTAGTGGCTCCGACACCGAAGCTTTCTTT
>NA|TRBV5-1|14|NA|TRBJ1-6
CASSLQEGNSPLHF
TGCGCCAGCAGCTTACAGGAGGGGAATTCACCCCTCCACTTT
>few|TRBV10-1|18|TRBD2|TRBJ2-3
CASSESISPSGGADTQYF
TGCGCCAGCAGTGAGTCTATTTCCCCTAGCGGGGGGGCAGATACGCAGTATTTT
>NA|TRBV2|15|TRBD2|TRBJ2-3
CASSDLAGGVDTQYF
TGTGCCAGCAGTGATTTAGCGGGGGGGGTAGATACGCAGTATTTT
>few|TRBV18|13|TRBD1|TRBJ1-1
CASSSTGGTEAFF
TGTGCCAGCTCGTCTACAGGGGGCACTGAAGCTTTCTTT
>few|TRBV5-1|15|NA|TRBJ2-3
CASSSLGWSTDTQYF
TGCGCCAGCAGCTCGCTAGGATGGAGCACAGATACGCAGTATTTT
>few|TRBV7-9|15|TRBD1|TRBJ1-2
CASSSGTGGNYGYTF
TGTGCCAGCAGCTCGGGGACAGGAGGAAACTATGGCTACACCTTC
>few|TRBV30|13|TRBD2|TRBJ2-7
CAWSGGLAGGLEF
TGTGCCTGGAGTGGGGGACTAGCGGGGGGCCTGGAATTC
>few|TRBV6-5|14|NA|TRBJ1-2
CASSARNSYYGYTF
TGTGCCAGCAGTGCTCGGAACAGCTACTATGGCTACACCTTC
>NA|TRBV18|16|TRBD1|TRBJ1-1
CASSPGQGAWNTEAFF
TGTGCCAGCTCCCCCGGACAGGGGGCATGGAACACTGAAGCTTTCTTT
>NA|TRBV7-9|14|NA|TRBJ2-5
CASSVGAGEETQYF
TGTGCCAGCAGTGTGGGAGCGGGCGAAGAGACCCAGTACTTC
>NA|TRBV7-9|11|TRBD1|TRBJ2-1
CASSRDTGEFF
TGTGCCAGCAGCAGAGACACAGGGGAGTTCTTC
>NA|TRBV6-1|15|NA|TRBJ1-5
CASGRITTTFQPQHF
TGTGCCAGCGGGCGAATAACAACCACTTTTCAGCCCCAGCATTTT
>NA|TRBV28|16|TRBD1|TRBJ1-3
CASSLGRGQTGNTIYF
TGTGCCAGCAGTTTGGGCAGGGGGCAGACTGGAAACACCATATATTTT
>few|TRBV10-3|15|NA|TRBJ2-3
CAISEADKSPDTQYF
TGTGCCATCAGTGAGGCGGACAAATCCCCAGATACGCAGTATTTT